Below, one T cell receptor beta chain is given with its context. Authors' data handling: Cell counts per sample came from amplifying reference gene primers. Only in-frame clones appear in the TCRdb table, and some are missing; sequencing was by immunoSEQ multiplex PCR. V, J and clone size reflect that table, while D and trimming were determined from the DNA. The repertoire holds some 57,000 clones, with 70% to 85% as singletons. This sample was included in a study of blood T cell repertoires in COVID-19. Study summary: The study drew acute and convalescent COVID-19 samples from the United States, Italy and Spain.

The sequencing sample was made of peripheral blood. The receptor was derived from an elderly man with COVID-19, enrolled during active disease.

For the CDR3, the DNA is TGTGCCAGCACCTTCCTTGGGGACAACCGGGATACGCAGTATTTT. Protein sequence: CASTFLGDNRDTQYF. The chain carries TRBV27 and TRBJ2-3, with D perhaps TRBD1 (6 bases). Germline-derived CDR1 and CDR2 are MNHEY and SMNVEV (reference sequence). This CDR3 has 15 residues. Trimming took off 7 bases at V and 6 bases at J, with 20 bases between the two ends.